Below, 20 T cell receptor beta chains from the same sample are listed, as sequenced in a study of T cell responses to AZD1222 COVID-19 vaccine. Assay used: immunoSEQ multiplex PCR; TCRdb lists only in-frame clones, some missing. Of 180,000 or so clones detected, about 89% appear once; the ten largest clones hold roughly 1.7%. Material: peripheral blood, obtained 28 days after the second AZD1222 dose. These TCRs come from an adult who received the AZD1222 COVID-19 vaccine.

This chain joins TRBV7-2 and TRBJ2-5, with TRBD2 as a possible D gene (6 bases). The CDR3 loop spans 17 amino acids. Trimming took 0 bases from V and 1 from J, leaving 15 bases between them. Germline V gene data show CDR1 as SGHTA and CDR2 as FQGNSA. CDR3 sequence (DNA): TGTGCCAGCAGCTTAGCAGGGACTCTAAGGGTCCAAGAGACCCAGTACTTC. Its protein product is CASSLAGTLRVQETQYF.

The chain recombines TRBV5-4 with TRBJ2-3, with D unclear. V dropped 0 bases and J dropped 1 base, with 9 bases sitting between them. The CDR3 spans 15 residues. The germline gives CDR1 SGHNT, CDR2 YYREEE (reference sequence). CDR3 amino acids: CASSLGGSGTDTQYF. Here the CDR3 DNA reads TGTGCCAGCAGCTTGGGGGGAAGCGGCACAGATACGCAGTATTTT.

The V gene is TRBV7-9, the J gene TRBJ2-1; D is uncertain. The CDR3 runs 14 residues. V lost 1 base and J lost 7, with 11 bases in between. The germline CDR1 and CDR2 sequences are SEHNR and FQNEAQ (reference sequence). This chain's CDR3 is CASSLGAGWNEQFF. The CDR3 DNA follows: TGTGCCAGCAGCTTAGGGGCAGGTTGGAATGAGCAGTTCTTC.

The chain employs TRBV19 and TRBJ2-1; 7 nucleotides match TRBD2. J lost 0 bases, V lost 7 bases, and 3 bases had no gene match. This CDR3 spans 14 amino acids. Germline values: CDR1 LNHDA, CDR2 SQIVND (reference sequence). CDR3 in amino acids: CASIWGGSYNEQFF. In DNA form, the CDR3 reads TGTGCCAGTATATGGGGGGGCTCCTACAATGAGCAGTTCTTC.

The rearrangement links TRBV5-1 to TRBJ1-1; 7 bases align to TRBD1. The CDR3 spans 14 residues. The V gene's germline CDR1 is SGHRS and CDR2 YFSETQ. V was clipped by 5 bases and J by 1 base; unmatched bases: 5. CDR3 in amino acids: CASSPDRANTEAFF. The DNA of the CDR3 is TGCGCCAGCAGTCCCGACAGGGCGAACACTGAAGCTTTCTTT.

The chain recombines TRBV4-3 with TRBJ1-3; D is ambiguous. Germline CDR1 LGHNA, CDR2 YSLEER. The CDR3 length is 15 residues. Trimming pared 4 bases from V and 0 bases from J, leaving 10 bases between. The DNA of the CDR3 is TGCGCCAGCAGCCGATCCGGGTCCTCTGGAAACACCATATATTTT. This encodes CASSRSGSSGNTIYF.

The rearrangement links TRBV30 to TRBJ2-7, with D uncertain. This CDR3 has 15 amino acids. V shed 4 bases and J shed 3 bases, with 19 bases lying between them. Germline V CDR1 and CDR2: GTSNPN, SVGIG (reference sequence). This CDR3 reads CAWTTFHDGRYEQYF. The DNA of the CDR3 is TGTGCCTGGACCACATTCCACGACGGACGCTACGAGCAGTACTTC.

The chain recombines TRBV7-8 with TRBJ1-6; 8 bases are a match to TRBD1. CDR3 length: 15 amino acids. Trimming removed 0 bases from V and 7 bases from J; junction bases left unmatched: 2. CDR1 is SGHVS, CDR2 FQNEAQ, per germline. In DNA form, the CDR3 reads TGTGCCAGCAGCTTAGCACAGGGGGGGAATTCACCCCTCCACTTT. Amino acid sequence: CASSLAQGGNSPLHF.

The chain recombines TRBV12-5 with TRBJ1-2, with D perhaps matching TRBD1 (6 bases). With 5 bases removed from V and 7 bases from J, the gap between germline ends came to 11 bases. The germline V gene has CDR1 LGHNT and CDR2 FRNRAP. The CDR3 length is 12 residues. CDR3 nucleotide sequence: TGTGCTAGTGGTAGTCAGGGGATTGGCTACACCTTC. Its protein product is CASGSQGIGYTF.

The chain couples TRBV27 to TRBJ1-6; TRBD1 matches 7 bases. The ends lost 8 bases at V and 3 bases at J; junction bases unmatched: 4. Germline assignment: CDR1 MNHEY and CDR2 SMNVEV (reference sequence). The CDR3 spans 14 residues. CDR3 amino acids: CASGGQIYNSPLHF. DNA of the CDR3: TGTGCCAGCGGGGGACAGATCTATAATTCACCCCTCCACTTT.

The count of this clone is one. The CDR3 coding sequence is TGTGCCAGCAGTTACTCGGACGTAGCCGGGGAGCTGTTTTTT. Its protein product is CASSYSDVAGELFF. The chain carries TRBV6-5 and TRBJ2-2, with D unclear. Per the germline V gene, CDR1 is MNHEY and CDR2 is SVGAGI. The ends were cut back, 0 bases at V and 6 bases at J, with 8 bases in the middle. This CDR3 is 14 amino acids long.

This clone came up once. The chain combines TRBV4-2 with TRBJ1-4; 8 bases line up with TRBD1. This CDR3 contains 16 residues. CDR1 and CDR2 (germline): LGHNA, YNFKEQ. After removal of 4 bases from V and 6 bases from J, the junction contained 10 bases not matched to a gene. The CDR3, as DNA: TGTGCCAGCAGCCGTCCTCAGGGGGCAGGAGATGAAAAACTGTTTTTT. It is translated as CASSRPQGAGDEKLFF.

The chain links TRBV7-9 to TRBJ1-1; D ambiguous. The CDR3 covers 16 residues. Trimming removed 4 bases from V and 7 bases from J, with 22 bases in between. CDR1 SEHNR and CDR2 FQNEAQ come from the germline V gene (reference sequence). This CDR3 reads CASSSPTDLAASEAFF. DNA of the CDR3: TGTGCCAGCAGCTCCCCCACGGATTTGGCGGCCAGTGAAGCTTTCTTT. The full variable domain, rest sourced from reference TRBV7-9 and TRBJ1-1, is DTGVSQNPRHKITKRGQNVTFRCDPISEHNRLYWYRQTLGQGPEFLTYFQNEAQLEKSRLLSDRFSAERPKGSFSTLEIQRTEQGDSAMYLCASSSPTDLAASEAFFGQGTRLTVV.

The chain combines TRBV5-6 with TRBJ2-1; 11 positions match TRBD1. J gave up 9 bases and V 5 bases, and 10 bases lay outside the gene matches. Per the germline V gene, CDR1 is SGHDT and CDR2 is YYEEEE. The CDR3 has 15 residues. The CDR3: CASRHTDRGLGEQFF. In DNA, the CDR3 is TGTGCCAGCAGACATACGGACAGGGGGCTCGGTGAGCAGTTCTTC.

The chain combines TRBV12-5 with TRBJ2-7, with 9 positions matching TRBD2. V trimming: 6 bases; J trimming: 2 bases; junction bases outside the gene matches: 8. This CDR3 spans 15 amino acids. Germline values: CDR1 LGHNT, CDR2 FRNRAP. The CDR3 loop is CASGQEIAGAYEQYF. The CDR3 DNA follows: TGTGCTAGTGGCCAGGAGATAGCGGGGGCCTACGAGCAGTACTTC.

The chain joins TRBV5-8 to TRBJ1-2; D is undetermined. The germline gives CDR1 SGHTS, CDR2 YDEGEE. This CDR3 has 14 amino acids. Trimming pared 0 bases from V and 0 bases from J, leaving 6 bases between. DNA for the CDR3: TGTGCCAGCAGCTTGGGATTATCTAACTATGGCTACACCTTC. It codes for CASSLGLSNYGYTF.

This clone showed up just once. The chain employs TRBV5-1 and TRBJ1-4, with D perhaps TRBD1 (6 bases). Germline loops: CDR1 SGHRS, CDR2 YFSETQ. The V gene lost 4 bases and the J gene lost 5 bases, with 15 bases spanning the gap. There are 15 residues in the CDR3. The CDR3: CASSGAGTRNEKLFF. As DNA, the CDR3 is TGCGCCAGCAGCGGGGCCGGGACACGCAATGAAAAACTGTTTTTT.

The rearrangement uses TRBV6-5 and TRBJ1-2, with D possibly TRBD1 on 6 matching bases. Germline V gene lookup returns CDR1 MNHEY and CDR2 SVGAGI. The CDR3 has 14 residues. Trimming cost V 8 bases and J 4 bases, with 17 bases left between them. The CDR3 coding sequence is TGTGCCAGCTCCCGGGGGGCGCGGGTCTATGGCTACACCTTC. Its translation: CASSRGARVYGYTF.

This chain uses TRBV6-5 with TRBJ1-2; 10 bases fit TRBD1. The CDR3 has 13 residues. Germline values: CDR1 MNHEY, CDR2 SVGAGI. With 6 bases clipped from V and 10 bases from J, the junction kept 8 bases outside the gene matches. DNA of the CDR3: TGTGCCAGCAGACAGACAGGGGGCAATACCTACACCTTC. Protein sequence: CASRQTGGNTYTF.

This chain links TRBV19 with TRBJ1-2, with 10 bases aligning to TRBD1. The CDR3 runs 15 residues. V was pared by 4 bases and J by 4 bases, with 6 bases of the junction left unmatched. Germline V CDR1 and CDR2: LNHDA, SQIVND (reference sequence). The CDR3 here is CASSRGTGEGYGYTF. The CDR3 DNA reads as TGTGCCAGTAGTAGAGGGACAGGGGAGGGCTATGGCTACACCTTC.